The 14 T cell receptor beta chains below were found in one sample sequenced in a study of beta chain features in type 1 diabetes (dated by TCRdb to the late 2010s). Library construction relied on the immunoSEQ multiplex PCR assay. The High Capacity cDNA Reverse Transcription Kit was used to reverse transcribe all of the isolated RNA, meaning that expressed TCRB transcripts were what got sequenced. Not all clones reach the TCRdb copy of this immuneACCESS table, which keeps in-frame sequences only. Checked studies attribute under half of the gap to unresolved V genes and leave the rest unexplained. The table for this sample lists nearly 250,000 clones; around 65% of them were counted only once. Around 0.057% of the sample is held by the ten biggest clonotypes. Sequenced input: naive CD4+ T cells from blood. What the cell subset or site label conveys for this sample: true naive CD4+ T cells. Receptors were obtained from a man aged 25 to 40 in good health.

This clone occurred once. The chain uses TRBV7-8 and TRBJ2-5; the D gene is possibly TRBD2 (7 bases). V gave up 5 bases and J gave up 2 bases, with 15 bases separating them. There are 15 residues in the CDR3. Germline V gene data show CDR1 as SGHVS and CDR2 as FQNEAQ. The CDR3 region is CASSPGRGPQETQYF. The CDR3 bases are TGTGCCAGCAGCCCGGGGCGGGGGCCTCAAGAGACCCAGTACTTC.

This clone has a handful of counts. This chain links TRBV30 with TRBJ2-1; 10 bases line up with TRBD2. This CDR3 contains 19 residues. Germline V gene data show CDR1 as GTSNPN and CDR2 as SVGIG (reference sequence). Unmatched junction bases numbered 16, after V lost 5 bases and J lost 0 bases. The CDR3: CAWLAGTSAVGSSYNEQFF. CDR3 in DNA: TGTGCCTGGCTTGCCGGGACTAGCGCCGTTGGGAGCTCCTACAATGAGCAGTTCTTC. The full variable domain, with the rest looked up from reference TRBV30 and TRBJ2-1, is SQTIHQWPATLVQPVGSPLSLECTVEGTSNPNLYWYRQAAGRGLQLLFYSVGIGQISSEVPQNLSASRPQDRQFILSSKKLLLSDSGFYLCAWLAGTSAVGSSYNEQFFGPGTRLTVL.

V and J are TRBV4-2 and TRBJ2-5; D tentatively fits TRBD1 or TRBD2 (6 bases each). CDR1 is LGHNA, CDR2 YNFKEQ, per germline. V gave up 4 bases and J gave up 2 bases, with 17 bases separating them. The CDR3 runs to 16 residues. CDR3 residues: CASSPGLPGAQETQYF. Written as DNA, the CDR3 is TGTGCCAGCAGCCCGGGACTTCCAGGGGCGCAAGAGACCCAGTACTTC.

The chain links TRBV29-1 to TRBJ2-3, with D uncertain. This CDR3 comprises 14 residues. CDR1 and CDR2 from the germline V gene are SQVTM and ANQGSEA. V was trimmed by 4 bases and J by 0 bases, leaving 11 bases between them. The CDR3 loop is CSVVLFPSTDTQYF. The CDR3 DNA is TGCAGCGTTGTTTTATTCCCCAGCACAGATACGCAGTATTTT.

In its sample, this clone was seen once. V gene TRBV25-1 combines with J gene TRBJ2-7; D possibly corresponds to TRBD2 (6 bases). Germline V lookup: CDR1 MGHDK, CDR2 SYGVNS. This CDR3 is 13 amino acids long. V lost 2 bases to trimming and J lost 1 base, with 6 bases between them. The CDR3 sequence: CASSEGGSYEQYF. DNA of the CDR3: TGTGCCAGCAGTGAAGGGGGGTCCTACGAGCAGTACTTC.

This rearrangement joins TRBV5-1 to TRBJ2-5; D may correspond to TRBD1 or TRBD2 (5 bases each). The germline V gene has CDR1 SGHRS and CDR2 YFSETQ. This CDR3 region has 12 residues. Trimming stripped 7 bases from V and 2 bases from J, with 9 bases between. The CDR3 DNA reads TGCGCCAGCGCGAGGGGTCAAGAGACCCAGTACTTC. Amino acid sequence: CASARGQETQYF.

The V and J genes are TRBV4-3 and TRBJ1-5; D gene ambiguous. Per germline, CDR1 LGHNA and CDR2 YSLEER. V lost 0 bases to trimming and J lost 6 bases, with 6 bases between them. There are 13 residues in the CDR3. This CDR3 is CASSQDRGQPQHF. In DNA, the CDR3 is TGCGCCAGCAGCCAAGATCGGGGTCAGCCCCAGCATTTT.

The chain combines TRBV25-1 with TRBJ2-1; TRBD2 matches at 14 bases. The germline V gene encodes CDR1 MGHDK and CDR2 SYGVNS. The CDR3 loop spans 17 amino acids. V trimming: 6 bases; J trimming: 8 bases; junction bases outside the gene matches: 12. The CDR3 is CASRETRLAGGNYEQFF. In DNA, the CDR3 is TGTGCCAGCAGGGAAACCAGACTAGCGGGAGGGAATTATGAGCAGTTCTTC.

The count of this clone is one. The rearrangement joins TRBV7-2 to TRBJ2-1, with 13 nucleotides matching TRBD2. The CDR3 sequence is 16 residues long. Germline values: CDR1 SGHTA, CDR2 FQGNSA. Losses at the gene ends were 7 bases for V and 1 base for J; bases not matched to a gene: 4. The DNA of the CDR3 is TGTGCCAGCATAGCACTAGCGGGAGGGTCCTACAATGAGCAGTTCTTC. This translates into CASIALAGGSYNEQFF.

This chain links TRBV15 with TRBJ1-3, with unresolved D. V dropped 1 base and J dropped 0 bases, with 7 bases sitting between them. CDR3 length: 15 residues. CDR1 is LNHNV, CDR2 YYDKDF, per germline (reference sequence). The DNA for the CDR3 is TGTGCCACCAGCAGAGGCGGAAGCTCTGGAAACACCATATATTTT. It is translated as CATSRGGSSGNTIYF.

The V call is TRBV29-1, the J call TRBJ2-5; D might be TRBD1 (6 bases). The end of the DNA fits TRBJ2-7 better, so the J call may be wrong. The germline CDR1 and CDR2 sequences are SQVTM and ANQGSEA. This CDR3 region has 14 residues. The CDR3 DNA sequence: TGCAGCGTTGATAGGGACATAGGCCTGGACGAGCAGTACTTC. Its translation: CSVDRDIGLDEQYF.

V and J are TRBV29-1 and TRBJ2-5, with a tentative D call TRBD1 (5 bases). The CDR3 totals 13 residues. Trimming removed 0 bases from V and 7 bases from J, with 12 bases in between. The germline gives CDR1 SQVTM, CDR2 ANQGSEA. For the CDR3, the DNA is TGCAGCGTTGAAGATCGACAGAAGCGGACCCAGTACTTC. Its protein is CSVEDRQKRTQYF. The whole variable domain, remainder taken from reference TRBV29-1 and TRBJ2-5, is SAVISQKPSRDICQRGTSLTIQCQVDSQVTMMFWYRQQPGQSLTLIATANQGSEATYESGFVIDKFPISRPNLTFSTLTVSNMSPEDSSIYLCSVEDRQKRTQYFGPGTRLLVL.

The chain carries TRBV14 and TRBJ2-5; D uncertain. CDR1 is SGHDN, CDR2 FVKESK, per germline. CDR3 length: 15 residues. The V end lost 3 bases, the J end lost 5 bases, and 16 bases lay between the germline ends. DNA of the CDR3: TGTGCCAGCAGCCAGCAGTCGGGCAGGCACGAGACCCAGTACTTC. It translates to CASSQQSGRHETQYF.

The rearrangement links TRBV30 to TRBJ1-1; 7 bases line up with TRBD1. V lost 3 bases to trimming and J lost 0 bases; unmatched junction nucleotides: 13. The germline V gene has CDR1 GTSNPN and CDR2 SVGIG (reference sequence). The CDR3 extends over 17 amino acids. The CDR3, as DNA: TGTGCCTGGAGCCCCGTCGGACAGGCATTGGTGAACACTGAAGCTTTCTTT. This sequence encodes CAWSPVGQALVNTEAFF.